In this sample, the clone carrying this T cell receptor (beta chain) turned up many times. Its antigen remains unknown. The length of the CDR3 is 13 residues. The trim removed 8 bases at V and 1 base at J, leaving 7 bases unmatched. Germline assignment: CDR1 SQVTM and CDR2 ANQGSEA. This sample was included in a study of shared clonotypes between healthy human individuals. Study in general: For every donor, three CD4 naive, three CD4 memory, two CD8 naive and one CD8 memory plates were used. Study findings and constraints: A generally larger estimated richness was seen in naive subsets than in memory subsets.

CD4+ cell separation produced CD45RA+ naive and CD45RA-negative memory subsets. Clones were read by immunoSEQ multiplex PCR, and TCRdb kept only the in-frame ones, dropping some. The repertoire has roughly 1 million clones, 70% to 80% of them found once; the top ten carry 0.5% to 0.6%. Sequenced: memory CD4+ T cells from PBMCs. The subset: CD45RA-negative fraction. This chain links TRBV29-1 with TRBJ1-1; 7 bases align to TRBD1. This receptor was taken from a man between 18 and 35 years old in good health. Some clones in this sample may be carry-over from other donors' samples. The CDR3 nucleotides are TGCAGCTCCCGACAGGGTCCGAACACTGAAGCTTTCTTT. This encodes CSSRQGPNTEAFF. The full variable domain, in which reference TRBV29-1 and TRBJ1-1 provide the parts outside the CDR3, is SAVISQKPSRDICQRGTSLTIQCQVDSQVTMMFWYRQQPGQSLTLIATANQGSEATYESGFVIDKFPISRPNLTFSTLTVSNMSPEDSSIYLCSSRQGPNTEAFFGQGTRLTVV.